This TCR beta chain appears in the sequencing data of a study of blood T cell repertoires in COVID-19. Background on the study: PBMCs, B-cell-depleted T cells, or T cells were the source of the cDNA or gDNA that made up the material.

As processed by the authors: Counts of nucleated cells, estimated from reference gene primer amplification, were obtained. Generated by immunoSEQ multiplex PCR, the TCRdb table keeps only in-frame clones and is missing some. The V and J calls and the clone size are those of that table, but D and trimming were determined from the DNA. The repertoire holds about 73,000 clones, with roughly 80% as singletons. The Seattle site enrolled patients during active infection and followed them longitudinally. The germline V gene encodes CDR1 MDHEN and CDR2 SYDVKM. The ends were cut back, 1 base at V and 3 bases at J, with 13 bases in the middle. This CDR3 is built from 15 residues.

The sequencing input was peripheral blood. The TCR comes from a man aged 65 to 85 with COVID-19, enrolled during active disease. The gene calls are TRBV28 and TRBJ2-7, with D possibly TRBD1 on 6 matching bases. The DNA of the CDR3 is TGTGCCAGCAGTTTATCGGGCAGAGGGGGCTACGAGCAGTACTTC. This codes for CASSLSGRGGYEQYF.